This T cell receptor beta chain was recorded in a study of T cells in Graves' hyperthyroidism and ophthalmopathy. Findings and caveats of the study: Through a model of 13 V-J features, ophthalmopathy was separated from stable hyperthyroidism.

This clonotype was picked up many times. The antigen is not known. Patients aged 18 to 65 had newly diagnosed hyperthyroidism of under 2 months' duration. The diagnoses drew upon clinical symptoms, serum thyroxine and TRAb, thyroid ultrasound and orbital computed tomography. TCR beta CDR3 regions were amplified from RNA. The study used the HTBI primer set for a first-round RT-PCR of the TCR CDR3. Each CDR3 protein is one row after TCRdb ran MiXCR on the multiplex PCR reads. The data show approximately 380,000 distinct CDR3 sequences, about 18% seen once. The sample comprised blood. The TCR comes from a woman in her late teens or twenties with Graves' hyperthyroidism.

CDR3 DNA sequence: TGCGCCAGCTCCGGGGGGGTCGGTTTCTACGAGCAGTACTTC. Its translation: CASSGGVGFYEQYF. The chain combines TRBV5-1 with TRBJ2-7; 8 bases line up with TRBD2. Germline-derived CDR1 and CDR2 are SGHRS and YFSETQ. The V and J ends lost 7 bases and 3 bases, in that order; junction bases with no gene match: 9. The CDR3 sequence is 14 residues long.